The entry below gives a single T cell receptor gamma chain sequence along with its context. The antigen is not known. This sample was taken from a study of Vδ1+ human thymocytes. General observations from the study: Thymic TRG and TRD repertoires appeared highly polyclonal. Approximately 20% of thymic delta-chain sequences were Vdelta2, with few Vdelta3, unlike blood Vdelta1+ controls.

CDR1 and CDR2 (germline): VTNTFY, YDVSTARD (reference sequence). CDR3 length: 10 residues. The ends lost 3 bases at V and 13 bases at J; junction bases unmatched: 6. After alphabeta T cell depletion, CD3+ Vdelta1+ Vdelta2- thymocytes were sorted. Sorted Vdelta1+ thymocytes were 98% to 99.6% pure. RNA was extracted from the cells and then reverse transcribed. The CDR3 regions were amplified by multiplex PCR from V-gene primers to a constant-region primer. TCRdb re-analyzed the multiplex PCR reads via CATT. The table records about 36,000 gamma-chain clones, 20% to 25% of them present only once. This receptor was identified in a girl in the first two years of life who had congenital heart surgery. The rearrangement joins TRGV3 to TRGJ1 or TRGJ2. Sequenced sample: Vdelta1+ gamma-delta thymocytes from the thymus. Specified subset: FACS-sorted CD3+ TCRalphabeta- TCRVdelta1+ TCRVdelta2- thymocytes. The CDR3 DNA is TGTGCCACCTGGGACCAGATAAAACTCTTT. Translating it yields CATWDQIKLF.